The 24 T cell receptor beta chains in this list originate from one sample, sequenced in a study of shared clonotypes between healthy human individuals. Libraries were prepared by immunoSEQ multiplex PCR; TCRdb keeps only in-frame clonotypes and omits some of them. The table has 2,100,000 or so clones, nearly 97% seen once. The sample was naive CD4+ T cells sorted from blood. Regarding subset: CD45RA+ positively selected. The receptors shown here come from a young man in good health.

The V gene is TRBV29-1, the J gene TRBJ1-5, with TRBD1 as a possible D gene (6 bases). The V end was cut by 4 bases, the J end by 4 bases, with 17 bases between. From germline, CDR1 is SQVTM and CDR2 ANQGSEA. This CDR3 has 15 amino acids. The CDR3 DNA follows: TGCAGCGTTGTTTATGGCAGGGGCCCTAATCAGCCCCAGCATTTT. Its protein product is CSVVYGRGPNQPQHF.

This clone is a singleton in its sample. The rearrangement links TRBV30 to TRBJ1-2; D is ambiguous. The length of the CDR3 is 12 residues. V lost 3 bases and J lost 6, with 11 bases in between. CDR1 is GTSNPN, CDR2 SVGIG, per germline (reference sequence). In DNA form, the CDR3 reads TGTGCCTGGAGCACCAAACCGGATGGCTACACCTTC. Residues: CAWSTKPDGYTF.

The chain employs TRBV15 and TRBJ1-4, with D perhaps TRBD1 (5 bases). Germline V gene sequence: CDR1 LNHNV, CDR2 YYDKDF (reference sequence). The CDR3 runs 15 residues. Trimming shortened V by 3 bases and J by 6 bases, and 14 bases separated the two germline ends. CDR3 in DNA: TGTGCCACCAGCAGGGAGGGCAGGGACTATGAAAAACTGTTTTTT. As protein: CATSREGRDYEKLFF. The variable domain in full, with the rest retrieved from reference TRBV15 and TRBJ1-4, is DAMVIQNPRYQVTQFGKPVTLSCSQTLNHNVMYWYQQKSSQAPKLLFHYYDKDFNNEADTPDNFQSRRPNTSFCFLDIRSPGLGDTAMYLCATSREGRDYEKLFFGSGTQLSVL.

This chain joins TRBV11-2 and TRBJ1-4; D gene uncertain. Germline V gene sequence: CDR1 SGHAT, CDR2 FQNNGV. The V gene lost 5 bases and the J gene lost 10 bases, with 14 bases spanning the gap. The CDR3 is 13 residues long. DNA of the CDR3: TGTGCCAGCAGCCGCGGGCCAACCGGAAAACTGTTTTTT. Protein product: CASSRGPTGKLFF.

The chain couples TRBV30 to TRBJ2-7; D possibly corresponds to TRBD1 (5 bases). The CDR3 has 13 residues. Trimming left V 0 bases short and J 3 bases short, with 9 bases between. The germline V gene encodes CDR1 GTSNPN and CDR2 SVGIG (reference sequence). The CDR3 DNA is TGTGCCTGGAGTGTGGCAGGGAACTACGAGCAGTACTTC. This encodes CAWSVAGNYEQYF.

This rearrangement joins TRBV7-4 to TRBJ2-4; 7 nucleotides align to TRBD2. V lost 4 bases to trimming and J lost 8 bases; unmatched junction nucleotides: 14. The CDR3 covers 16 residues. Germline values: CDR1 SGHVT, CDR2 SQSDAQ. This CDR3 is CASSYALADPGDIQYF. CDR3 nucleotides: TGTGCCAGCAGCTATGCCCTAGCGGATCCGGGGGACATTCAGTACTTC.

The V and J genes are TRBV11-2 and TRBJ2-5; D may be TRBD1 or TRBD2 (5 bases each). The CDR3 covers 14 residues. Trimming pared 4 bases from V and 2 bases from J, leaving 11 bases between. Looked up from germline, CDR1 is SGHAT and CDR2 is FQNNGV. The CDR3 sequence is CASSWRWGQETQYF. CDR3 coding DNA: TGTGCCAGCAGCTGGCGCTGGGGGCAAGAGACCCAGTACTTC.

This sequence joins TRBV30 and TRBJ2-7, with D perhaps TRBD2 (5 bases). CDR3 length: 12 amino acids. CDR1 GTSNPN and CDR2 SVGIG come from the germline V gene (reference sequence). The ends were cut back, 0 bases at V and 7 bases at J, with 10 bases in the middle. CDR3 nucleotide sequence: TGTGCCTGGAGTGTACTAGTAGCGGAGCAGTACTTC. Protein product: CAWSVLVAEQYF.

The V and J genes are TRBV5-4 and TRBJ2-3, with D perhaps matching TRBD2 (5 bases). Trimming stripped 4 bases from V and 0 bases from J, with 6 bases between. The CDR3 runs to 13 residues. CDR1 is SGHNT and CDR2 is YYREEE in the germline V gene (reference sequence). The CDR3 here is CASSRGSTDTQYF. Written as DNA, the CDR3 is TGTGCCAGCAGCAGAGGGAGCACAGATACGCAGTATTTT.

The rearrangement links TRBV29-1 to TRBJ2-1; unclear D gene. With 4 bases removed from V and 7 bases from J, the gap between germline ends came to 8 bases. Germline V gives CDR1 SQVTM, CDR2 ANQGSEA. This CDR3 has 11 residues. CDR3 nucleotide sequence: TGCAGCGTTGTAGTTGCAAATGAGCAGTTCTTC. It encodes CSVVVANEQFF.

This clone was detected only once. The CDR3 sequence is CASSLAESWGQETQYF. The CDR3, as DNA: TGCGCCAGCAGCTTGGCGGAGTCTTGGGGGCAGGAGACCCAGTACTTC. The V call is TRBV5-1, the J call TRBJ2-5, with D possibly matching TRBD1 (6 bases). The V gene lost 0 bases and the J gene lost 5 bases, with 17 bases spanning the gap. Germline CDR1 and CDR2: SGHRS and YFSETQ. CDR3 length equals 16 residues.

CDR3 sequence (DNA): TGTGCCAGCAGTCCGGGGAGCAAGGAGACCCAGTACTTC. It codes for CASSPGSKETQYF. The chain links TRBV6-6 to TRBJ2-5; maybe TRBD2 (5 bases). CDR1 is MNHNY, CDR2 SVGAGI, per germline (reference sequence). This CDR3 has 13 amino acids. Trimming took 5 bases from V and 5 from J, leaving 12 bases between them.

The J gene is TRBJ2-1, the V gene TRBV7-9, with no clear D. Germline V gives CDR1 SEHNR, CDR2 FQNEAQ (reference sequence). Trimming removed 5 bases from V and 7 bases from J, with 12 bases in between. This CDR3 region has 13 residues. The CDR3 sequence is CASSPTFGNEQFF. The CDR3 nucleotides are TGTGCCAGCAGCCCGACCTTTGGGAATGAGCAGTTCTTC.

Of note for this clone: Other nucleotide sequences in the sample specify the same CDR3. The V call is TRBV2, the J call TRBJ2-7; D call uncertain. The germline gives CDR1 SNHLY, CDR2 FYNNEI. The germline V and J ends were trimmed by 5 bases and 0 bases, with 5 bases remaining between them. The CDR3 has 12 amino acids. The DNA for the CDR3 is TGTGCCAGCAGTCGGTCCTCCTACGAGCAGTACTTC. Encoded protein: CASSRSSYEQYF.

Points on this clone: Other nucleotide sequences in the sample specify the same CDR3. The chain has TRBV5-4 and TRBJ2-7; D is perhaps TRBD1 (5 bases). Germline assignment: CDR1 SGHNT and CDR2 YYREEE (reference sequence). CDR3 size: 13 residues. Trimming cost V 1 base and J 2 bases, with 7 bases left between them. This chain's CDR3 is CASSLTGTYEQYF. The CDR3, as DNA: TGTGCCAGCAGCTTGACAGGTACCTACGAGCAGTACTTC.

This chain connects TRBV6-5 to TRBJ2-7; the D gene is possibly TRBD2 (6 bases). Per germline, CDR1 MNHEY and CDR2 SVGAGI. This CDR3 spans 14 amino acids. Trimming pared 8 bases from V and 0 bases from J, leaving 14 bases between. The CDR3 protein is CASAGRTNSYEQYF. In DNA form, the CDR3 reads TGTGCCAGCGCGGGGCGGACGAACTCCTACGAGCAGTACTTC.

The chain joins TRBV19 to TRBJ1-1; the D is unclear. V lost 4 bases to trimming and J lost 0 bases, with 3 bases between them. CDR1 LNHDA and CDR2 SQIVND come from the germline V gene (reference sequence). CDR3 length: 12 residues. The CDR3 reads CASSKVNTEAFF. The CDR3 DNA is TGTGCCAGTAGTAAGGTGAACACTGAAGCTTTCTTT.

This clone was found a few times. The V call is TRBV18, the J call TRBJ1-6; no clear D. The CDR3 loop spans 16 amino acids. Germline V gene lookup returns CDR1 KGHSH and CDR2 LQKENI. V was pared by 3 bases and J by 10 bases, with 19 bases between. CDR3 loop: CASSPQPPGVGSPLHF. The CDR3 DNA reads TGTGCCAGCTCACCCCAACCGCCGGGAGTCGGGTCACCCCTCCACTTT.

This rearrangement joins TRBV19 to TRBJ1-3; D not certain. CDR3 size: 12 residues. V was clipped by 2 bases and J by 7 bases, with 6 bases between them. In germline, CDR1 is LNHDA, CDR2 SQIVND (reference sequence). CDR3 bases: TGTGCCAGTAGTATAAGGTGGAACACCATATATTTT. Translation gives CASSIRWNTIYF.

The chain recombines TRBV7-6 with TRBJ2-7; the D gene is possibly TRBD2 (5 bases). The CDR3 runs 14 residues. Looked up from germline, CDR1 is SGHVS and CDR2 is FNYEAQ. V was trimmed by 5 bases and J by 3 bases, leaving 14 bases between them. CDR3 nucleotide sequence: TGTGCCAGCAGCCCTTCGACCGGGATCTACGAGCAGTACTTC. It specifies CASSPSTGIYEQYF.

This chain links TRBV6-5 with TRBJ1-2; D is possibly TRBD1 (5 bases). The CDR3 covers 12 residues. The V and J ends lost 5 bases and 4 bases respectively, with 8 bases between them. CDR1 and CDR2 from the germline V gene are MNHEY and SVGAGI. The CDR3: CASSPGLYGYTF. The CDR3 DNA reads as TGTGCCAGCAGTCCAGGGCTCTATGGCTACACCTTC.

V is TRBV6-1 and J is TRBJ1-1; 8 bases fit TRBD1. V shed 0 bases and J 4 bases; nucleotides not matched to a gene: 4. This CDR3 is built from 15 residues. Looked up from germline, CDR1 is MNHNS and CDR2 is SASEGT. Here the CDR3 reads CASSEASGGRTEAFF. CDR3 sequence (DNA): TGTGCCAGCAGTGAAGCGTCAGGGGGCCGCACTGAAGCTTTCTTT.

The chain employs TRBV29-1 and TRBJ2-7, with TRBD1 matching over 8 bases. The germline V gene encodes CDR1 SQVTM and CDR2 ANQGSEA. V lost 1 base and J lost 0; bases outside the gene matches: 11. This CDR3 region has 17 residues. The CDR3 region is CSVEVGGGQGHSYEQYF. The DNA for the CDR3 is TGCAGCGTTGAAGTCGGCGGTGGACAGGGACACTCCTACGAGCAGTACTTC.

The chain carries TRBV2 and TRBJ1-2; D is undetermined. The CDR3 contains 13 residues. From germline, CDR1 is SNHLY and CDR2 FYNNEI. Trimming pared 10 bases from V and 7 bases from J, leaving 19 bases between. CDR3 sequence reads: CATRGEGKGGYTF. DNA for the CDR3: TGTGCCACCCGCGGGGAGGGTAAAGGTGGCTACACCTTC.